This is a list of T cell receptor beta chains from one sample in a study of blood T cell repertoires in COVID-19. Here immunoSEQ multiplex PCR was the method, and the copy in TCRdb shows in-frame clones only, minus some. Of tens of thousands of clones detected, over 75% appear once; the ten largest clones hold about 7.3%. Sequencing input: peripheral blood. These receptors were taken from a man in his 70s with active COVID-19. The CDR3 runs from the conserved cysteine through the conserved F or W. A D gene is named only where the DNA matches it firmly. Size is omitted from some rows. Given values are once, few, many or a class for expanded clones.

TRBJ2-3,-,once,TRBV19,TGTGCCAGTAGTATACTAGACACAGATACGCAGTATTTT,CASSILDTDTQYF
TRBJ1-5,-,-,TRBV10-3,TGTGCCATCAGTGATCGGTCAGGGGTGGGCAATCAGCCCCAGCATTTT,CAISDRSGVGNQPQHF
TRBJ2-7,TRBD1,-,TRBV14,TGTGCCAGCAGCCGGGACAGGGTGACCTACGAGCAGTACTTC,CASSRDRVTYEQYF
TRBJ2-3,TRBD2,-,TRBV6-5,TGTGCCAGCAGTTACCGGGGGACTAGCGGGAGTGATACGCAGTATTTT,CASSYRGTSGSDTQYF
TRBJ1-2,-,once,TRBV7-9,TGTGCCAGCAGCTCGGTTGGCTACACCTTC,CASSSVGYTF
TRBJ1-6,TRBD1,-,TRBV4-3,TGCGCCAGCAGCCAAGACACCGGGACAGGGTCTTCACCCCTCCACTTT,CASSQDTGTGSSPLHF
TRBJ1-1,TRBD1,-,TRBV4-3,TGCGCCAGCAGCCAAGATAGGGGACAGCTTCGAGCTTTCTTT,CASSQDRGQLRAFF
TRBJ2-7,TRBD1,-,TRBV6-2/TRBV6-3,TGTGCCAGCAGTTACCGGACAGGGAACCCCTACGAGCAGTACTTC,CASSYRTGNPYEQYF
TRBJ2-3,-,few,TRBV10-1,TGCGCCAGCAGTGGGCGGGAAACTAGCACAGATACGCAGTATTTT,CASSGRETSTDTQYF
TRBJ1-1,TRBD1,-,TRBV7-9,TGTGCCGGATCCGGACAGGCAAGCCTCATGAACACTGAAGCTTTCTTT,CAGSGQASLMNTEAFF
TRBJ2-1,-,-,TRBV5-1,TGCGCCAGCAGCCGGGTTCAGGGCGGTGAGCAGTTCTTC,CASSRVQGGEQFF
TRBJ1-1,TRBD1,-,TRBV6-5,TGTGCCAGCAGTCGCCGAGGGACAGGCGGAGAAGCTTTCTTT,CASSRRGTGGEAFF
TRBJ1-5,-,-,TRBV18,TGTGCCAGCTCACAGGGTAGCGGGGTTCAGCCCCAGCATTTT,CASSQGSGVQPQHF
TRBJ2-5,TRBD1,-,TRBV3-1/TRBV3-2,TGTGCCAGCAGCGCTCGGGACAGGGTCCAAGAGACCCAGTACTTC,CASSARDRVQETQYF
TRBJ2-1,-,-,TRBV5-1,TGCGCCAGCAGCTTGCAGGTTATGGATGAGCAGTTCTTC,CASSLQVMDEQFF
TRBJ2-5,TRBD1,once,TRBV3-1/TRBV3-2,TGTGCCAGCAGCAAACAGGGGGGAGTTGAAGAGACCCAGTACTTC,CASSKQGGVEETQYF
TRBJ1-6,-,-,TRBV19,TGTGCCAGTAGTACCACAGGAGATAATTCACCCCTCCACTTT,CASSTTGDNSPLHF
TRBJ2-7,TRBD1,-,TRBV27,TGTGCCAGCCGCACCGGGGACAGGGGGCCGGGGCAGTACTTC,CASRTGDRGPGQYF
TRBJ1-2,TRBD1,-,TRBV6-4,TGTGCCAGCAGTGACTTGTCAGGGGGCGGCTACACCTTC,CASSDLSGGGYTF
TRBJ2-3,-,-,TRBV28,TGTGCCAGCAGTTTTGACAGGCAAACTAGCACAGATACGCAGTATTTT,CASSFDRQTSTDTQYF
TRBJ2-1,TRBD1,-,TRBV6-2/TRBV6-3,TGTGCCAGCAGTTTGCAGGGGGCAAGGGAGCAGTTCTTC,CASSLQGAREQFF
TRBJ1-1,-,once,TRBV6-5,TGTGCCAGCAGTTACTGGGCAGGGAAGAACACTGAAGCTTTCTTT,CASSYWAGKNTEAFF
TRBJ2-1,-,-,TRBV18,TGTGCCAGCTCACCACCGGCGGGAAACAATGAGCAGTTCTTC,CASSPPAGNNEQFF
TRBJ2-4,TRBD1,-,TRBV7-9,TGTGCCAGCAGCGCAACGGACAGGGGGTTAGCCAAAAACATTCAGTACTTC,CASSATDRGLAKNIQYF
TRBJ2-1,-,-,TRBV3-1/TRBV3-2,TGTGCCAGCAGCCGAGGGATCTTAGACAATGAGCAGTTCTTC,CASSRGILDNEQFF
TRBJ1-2,-,-,TRBV14,TGTGCCAGCAGCCAAGATCCGGCGGTTGGCTACACCTTC,CASSQDPAVGYTF
TRBJ1-2,-,-,TRBV7-8,TGTGCCAGCAGCCTTCCGACAGGACTCTATGGCTACACCTTC,CASSLPTGLYGYTF
TRBJ2-2,TRBD1,few,TRBV11-1,TGTGCCAGCAGCCGTTGGACAGGGGCCACCGGGGAGCTGTTTTTT,CASSRWTGATGELFF
TRBJ1-2,TRBD1,once,TRBV2,TGTGCCAGCAGAGCTACAGGGGGAGTAGGCTATGGCTACACCTTC,CASRATGGVGYGYTF
TRBJ1-1,-,once,TRBV12-3/TRBV12-4,TGTGCCAGCAGGGGGGGGAACACTGAAGCTTTCTTT,CASRGGNTEAFF
TRBJ1-2,TRBD1,-,TRBV9,TGTGCCAGCAGCGTAGGGGACAGAAGTAACTATGGCTACACCTTC,CASSVGDRSNYGYTF
TRBJ2-1,TRBD2,-,TRBV30,TGTGCCCGGTCTTTAGCGGGGACCTACAATGAGCAGTTCTTC,CARSLAGTYNEQFF
TRBJ2-2,TRBD2,few,TRBV10-3,TGTGCCATCAGCGGACTAGCGGGGTCTCCCGTGCTGTTTTTT,CAISGLAGSPVLFF
TRBJ2-7,-,-,TRBV7-8,TGTGCCAGCAACTTAGGAACAGCCTCCTTCTACGAGCAGTACTTC,CASNLGTASFYEQYF
TRBJ2-1,-,-,TRBV7-2,TGTGCCAGCAGCCCCTCCGCCTACAATGAGCAGTTCTTC,CASSPSAYNEQFF
TRBJ1-1,-,medium-sized,TRBV7-9,TGTGCCAGCAGCTTAGAATTGGGCAGGGGGAACACTGAAGCTTTCTTT,CASSLELGRGNTEAFF
TRBJ2-5,-,-,TRBV4-3,TGCGCCAGCAGCCAATCTTACTACGGCGCGGGGGAGACCCAGTACTTC,CASSQSYYGAGETQYF
TRBJ1-1,-,-,TRBV6-2/TRBV6-3,TGTGCCAGCAGTTACTCGAACGGGTTCCGGGGGAACACTGAAGCTTTCTTT,CASSYSNGFRGNTEAFF
TRBJ1-1,-,once,TRBV19,TGTGCCAGTATGGCGACAATGAACACTGAAGCTTTCTTT,CASMATMNTEAFF
TRBJ1-4,-,-,TRBV2,TGTGCCAGCAGCCACGACAGGTCTGACTTTAATGAAAAACTGTTTTTT,CASSHDRSDFNEKLFF
TRBJ1-5,TRBD1,-,TRBV27,TGTGCCAGCAGTTTCTCCGGGACAGGTAATCAGCCCCAGCATTTT,CASSFSGTGNQPQHF
TRBJ2-7,TRBD2,-,TRBV7-2,TGTGCCAGCAGCTTGGGTCTAGCGGGGGGGCGAAGCGAGCAGTACTTC,CASSLGLAGGRSEQYF
TRBJ1-1,TRBD1,-,TRBV7-3,TGTGCCAGCAGTTTGGACAGGGACACTGAAGCTTTCTTT,CASSLDRDTEAFF
TRBJ2-5,TRBD2,-,TRBV7-2,TGTGCCAGCAGCGAGATGGCTAGCGGGGAGACCCAGTACTTC,CASSEMASGETQYF
TRBJ2-7,TRBD1,many,TRBV5-1,TGCGCCAGCAGCCCTCGAGGATCTACGGGACAGGAACACTACGAGCAGTACTTC,CASSPRGSTGQEHYEQYF
TRBJ1-3,-,-,TRBV4-1,TGCGCCAGCAGCCAACAGGTTAAGCGGCTGATCTCTGGAAACACCATATATTTT,CASSQQVKRLISGNTIYF
TRBJ2-5,TRBD1,-,TRBV2,TGTGCCAGCAGTAAAGACAGGGGAGATCAAGAGACCCAGTACTTC,CASSKDRGDQETQYF
TRBJ1-1,TRBD1,-,TRBV19,TGTGCCAGTAGTATAATTGGACAGGGAGGGGGCACTGAAGCTTTCTTT,CASSIIGQGGGTEAFF
TRBJ2-1,-,-,TRBV28,TGTGCCAGCAGTCTCCCCTACAATGAGCAGTTCTTC,CASSLPYNEQFF
TRBJ2-3,TRBD1,once,TRBV30,TGTGCCTGGAGTATAAAGGGGGCTATTGCAGATACGCAGTATTTT,CAWSIKGAIADTQYF
TRBJ2-3,TRBD1,-,TRBV19,TGTGCCCGGAAGGACAGGGCAGCAGATACGCAGTATTTT,CARKDRAADTQYF
TRBJ2-1,TRBD2,-,TRBV5-8,TGTGCCAGCAGCCGTGGACTAGCGGGGGGGAATGAGCAGTTCTTC,CASSRGLAGGNEQFF
TRBJ1-2,TRBD1,-,TRBV29-1,TGCAGCGTTGAACAGACAGGGATGGACTATGGCTACACCTTC,CSVEQTGMDYGYTF
TRBJ1-6,TRBD1,-,TRBV28,TGTGCCAGCAGTTTACGGATGGACAGGCCATATTCACCCCTCCACTTT,CASSLRMDRPYSPLHF
TRBJ2-2,TRBD1,few,TRBV6-5,TGTGCCAGCAGCCTACAGGGGACCGGGGAGCTGTTTTTT,CASSLQGTGELFF
TRBJ1-1,TRBD1,once,TRBV5-1,TGCGCCAGCAGCTGGGGACAGTTGAGGAACACTGAAGCTTTCTTT,CASSWGQLRNTEAFF
TRBJ1-1,TRBD1,-,TRBV7-8,TGTGCCAGCAGCTCGGGACAGGTGGGCACTGAAGCTTTCTTT,CASSSGQVGTEAFF
TRBJ2-5,TRBD2,few,TRBV10-3,TGTGCCACAGCGGGGGAGACAGAGACCCAGTACTTC,CATAGETETQYF
TRBJ2-7,TRBD1,-,TRBV7-2,TGTGCCAGCAGCTTATTGCCAGGGGGCTACGAGCAGTACTTC,CASSLLPGGYEQYF
TRBJ1-1,-,-,TRBV10-3,TGTGCCATCAGGACCGGGACATCGAACACTGAAGCTTTCTTT,CAIRTGTSNTEAFF